This T cell receptor beta chain was sequenced during a study of cytomegalovirus exposure and HLA in healthy donors. The wider study: Earlier, 90 million to 140 million unique TCR beta sequences were recovered from around 180 million T cells by an analysis. About 85 million unique TCRs from HLA-typed donors were held in an early release of data. Study-wide results and limits: Clonal expansion was found to be greater in HLA-associated TCR beta chains than in equally common others in a later analysis. Among donors in an Asian-associated ancestry cluster, a later analysis reportedly found fewer N-insertions than the approximately 670-donor mean.

Comment on this clone: Its specificity is not known.

The CDR3 length is 16 residues. Deletions cut 6 bases from V and 4 bases from J, with 22 bases between. CDR1 and CDR2 (germline): LNHDA, SQIVND (reference sequence). Use of 60 Vbeta and 13 Jbeta primers characterized the PCR. TCRdb's copy holds only in-frame clones and misses some; the assay was immunoSEQ multiplex PCR. The sample holds 150,000 to 180,000 clones; about 85% are singletons and the top ten take approximately 7.7%. Sequenced material: PBMCs. The gene calls are TRBV19 and TRBJ2-7; D is unresolved. This TCR derives from a man aged 30 to 39 in good health and CMV-seropositive. The CDR3 region is CASSLDSGALRYEQYF. The DNA for the CDR3 is TGTGCCAGTAGCCTCGACTCTGGCGCGCTCCGGTACGAGCAGTACTTC.